The clone carrying this T cell receptor beta chain was picked up a small number of times. Its antigen is not known. Germline CDR1 reads SEHNR; CDR2 reads FQNEAQ (reference sequence). This CDR3 has 14 amino acids. V shed 4 bases and J shed 3 bases, with 13 bases lying between them. TCRB transcripts that were expressed got sequenced, as all of the isolated RNA had been reverse transcribed. The protocol was immunoSEQ multiplex PCR, while the TCRdb copy is restricted to in-frame clones and leaves out a portion. The repertoire holds a few hundred thousand clones, with 14% as singletons. Sorting with CD45RO/CCR7/CD25/CD127/CD95/CD27 yielded naive, central memory, regulatory and stem-like memory CD4+ cells. The source of the sample is a study of beta chain features in type 1 diabetes. At the level of the study: Patients looked much like healthy donors when it came to age, gender and cell yields. Regarding the study as a whole: TCRB CDR3s were moderately but significantly shorter in Type 1 diabetes patients in all four CD4+ subsets. Whether HLA type affects TCRB rearrangement stayed undetermined in the present work.

Sequences were obtained from central memory CD4+ T cells from blood. The J gene is TRBJ2-7, the V gene TRBV7-9; tentatively, D is TRBD1 or TRBD2 (5 bases each). This TCR came from a man younger than 45 in good health. The CDR3 here is CASSSAGANYEQYF. The CDR3 DNA reads TGTGCCAGCAGCTCGGCCGGGGCTAACTACGAGCAGTACTTC.